A single sample is the source of the 17 T cell receptor beta chains below, sequenced in a study of CD8 T cells in Susac syndrome. RNA was extracted with the RNeasy kit, and a quantity of roughly 0.5 to 1 ug was reverse transcribed using random hexamers. In TCRdb, the immunoSEQ multiplex PCR reads were re-called with MiXCR into one record per CDR3 protein. The table has more than 65,000 distinct CDR3 sequences, approximately 94% seen once. Sequencing was carried out using CD8+ T cells from PBMCs. Receptors originate from a human donor with multiple sclerosis.

The rearrangement uses TRBV3-1 and TRBJ2-6; D perhaps matches TRBD1 (6 bases). Germline CDR1 LGHDT, CDR2 YNNKEL (reference sequence). The CDR3 length is 15 residues. Trimming took 4 bases from V and 1 from J, leaving 8 bases between them. This chain's CDR3 is CASSLGQSGANVLTF. The DNA for the CDR3 is TGTGCCAGCAGCCTGGGACAATCTGGGGCCAACGTCCTGACTTTC.

This chain links TRBV3-1 with TRBJ2-7, with a tentative D call TRBD1 (5 bases). This CDR3 has 16 residues. Germline CDR1 LGHDT, CDR2 YNNKEL (reference sequence). Trimming left V 1 base short and J 0 bases short, with 13 bases between. CDR3 protein: CASSQVIGHISYEQYF. The CDR3 DNA reads TGTGCCAGCAGCCAAGTTATCGGACACATCTCCTACGAGCAGTACTTC.

Written as DNA, the CDR3 is TGCGCCAGCAGTCAATTGAACCCCCACCACCCACAGGGGGCTCGATGTAGGAATCAGCCCCAGCATTTT. This translates into CASSQLNPHHPQGARCRNQPQHF. The chain recombines TRBV23-1 with TRBJ1-5; TRBD1 matches 9 bases. TRBV23-1 is designated an ORF whose function remains uncertain. V dropped 1 base and J dropped 4; count of bases not matched to a gene: 26. This CDR3 has 23 amino acids.

This chain uses TRBV13 with TRBJ1-1; weak D call: TRBD1 (5 bases). The CDR3 sequence is 13 residues long. Germline V lookup: CDR1 PRHDT, CDR2 FYEKMQ (reference sequence). V dropped 5 bases and J dropped 9 bases, with 16 bases sitting between them. CDR3 protein: CASSAGTLEKAFF. DNA for the CDR3: TGTGCCAGCAGCGCCGGGACTTTAGAAAAAGCTTTCTTT.

The rearrangement uses TRBV20-1 and TRBJ2-1, with D perhaps TRBD1 or TRBD2 (5 bases each). This CDR3 contains 16 residues. Germline CDR1 DFQATT, CDR2 SNEGSKA (reference sequence). With 5 bases removed from V and 3 bases from J, the gap between germline ends came to 20 bases. The CDR3 is CSAGPSLGEFYNEQFF. The CDR3 DNA sequence: TGCAGTGCTGGACCCAGCTTGGGGGAGTTCTACAATGAGCAGTTCTTC.

This chain links TRBV12-3 or TRBV12-4 with TRBJ2-1, with 7 bases matching TRBD1. V dropped 3 bases and J dropped 5; count of bases not matched to a gene: 4. The CDR3 covers 14 residues. CDR3 region: CASSFRDRDNEQFF. DNA of the CDR3: TGTGCCAGCAGTTTTCGGGACAGAGACAATGAGCAGTTCTTC.

The chain has TRBV3-1 and TRBJ1-1; 8 nucleotides agree with TRBD1. In germline, CDR1 is LGHDT, CDR2 YNNKEL (reference sequence). This CDR3 is built from 18 residues. V dropped 0 bases and J dropped 3; count of bases not matched to a gene: 12. DNA for the CDR3: TGTGCCAGCAGCCAAGAAACGGGCTGGGGACAGGATTACACTGAAGCTTTCTTT. It is translated as CASSQETGWGQDYTEAFF.

The chain is built from TRBV13 and TRBJ2-7; no reliable D call. The CDR3 consists of 16 residues. Germline V gene data show CDR1 as PRHDT and CDR2 as FYEKMQ (reference sequence). V was shortened by 5 bases and J by 0 bases, with 17 bases between the two germline ends. Written as DNA, the CDR3 is TGTGCCAGCAGCCTCGGCGCGTACGAAAGCTCCTACGAGCAGTACTTC. Protein product: CASSLGAYESSYEQYF. Filled out from reference TRBV13 and TRBJ2-7, the complete variable domain reads AAGVIQSPRHLIKEKRETATLKCYPIPRHDTVYWYQQGPGQDPQFLISFYEKMQSDKGSIPDRFSAQQFSDYHSELNMSSLELGDSALYFCASSLGAYESSYEQYFGPGTRLTVT.

The chain recombines TRBV23-1 with TRBJ1-4; D gene ambiguous. TRBV23-1 is designated an ORF whose function remains uncertain. The CDR3 sequence is 16 residues long. V was clipped by 2 bases and J by 6 bases, with 16 bases between them. DNA for the CDR3: TGCGCCAGCAGTCAACCTACCCAAGGGCCCGATGAAAAACTGTTTTTT. Translating it yields CASSQPTQGPDEKLFF.

The chain joins TRBV6-6 to TRBJ2-7; D is tentatively TRBD1 or TRBD2 (6 bases each). This CDR3 is built from 13 residues. The V end lost 7 bases, the J end lost 2 bases, and 12 bases lay between the germline ends. The germline V gene encodes CDR1 MNHNY and CDR2 SVGAGI (reference sequence). In DNA form, the CDR3 reads TGTGCCAGCACTGGGGGGCAAACCTACGAGCAGTACTTC. Its protein is CASTGGQTYEQYF.

This sequence joins TRBV29-1 and TRBJ2-1, with 13 bases matching TRBD2. The length of the CDR3 is 14 residues. Trimming took 6 bases from V and 9 from J; bases not matched to a gene: 8. Germline loops: CDR1 SQVTM, CDR2 ANQGSEA. CDR3 sequence (DNA): TGCAGCGTATTCCCGGGACTAGCGGGAATTGAGCAGTTCTTC. This encodes CSVFPGLAGIEQFF.

This chain joins TRBV29-1 and TRBJ2-2, with a tentative D call TRBD1 (6 bases). The CDR3 is 13 residues long. In germline, CDR1 is SQVTM, CDR2 ANQGSEA. As DNA, the CDR3 is TGCAGTGCTTGGACAGCGAACACCGGGGAGCTGTTTTTT. Translated, it gives CSAWTANTGELFF.

The CDR3 spells CASSRSSDNTEAFF. CDR3 DNA: TGTGCCAGCAGTCGGTCGTCAGATAACACTGAAGCTTTCTTT. J is TRBJ1-1 and V is TRBV2, with D hard to call. The CDR3 extends over 14 amino acids. V was trimmed by 5 bases and J by 2 bases, leaving 12 bases between them. Germline V lookup: CDR1 SNHLY, CDR2 FYNNEI.

This chain joins TRBV5-4 and TRBJ2-3, with TRBD2 matching 9 bases. V shed 1 base, J shed 5 bases, and the junction held 8 bases outside the gene matches. Germline V CDR1 and CDR2: SGHNT, YYREEE (reference sequence). This CDR3 is 16 amino acids long. The CDR3 nucleotides read TGTGCCAGCAGCTTGACCCAAGCGGGAGGTGGAGATACGCAGTATTTT. It is translated as CASSLTQAGGGDTQYF.

The chain combines TRBV20-1 with TRBJ2-2; 7 bases fit TRBD2. V lost 0 bases to trimming and J lost 5 bases; unmatched junction nucleotides: 3. Germline V gene lookup returns CDR1 DFQATT and CDR2 SNEGSKA (reference sequence). The CDR3 has 14 amino acids. DNA for the CDR3: TGCAGTGCTAGAGAGCGGGGGTTAACCGGGGAGCTGTTTTTT. Amino acid sequence: CSARERGLTGELFF.

This clonotype was picked up one time. The rearrangement joins TRBV20-1 to TRBJ1-1; D perhaps matches TRBD1 (5 bases). This CDR3 contains 13 residues. Trimming took 1 base from V and 2 from J, leaving 8 bases between them. Per the germline V gene, CDR1 is DFQATT and CDR2 is SNEGSKA (reference sequence). In DNA, the CDR3 is TGCAGTGCTAGAGGAGGGGCAAACACTGAAGCTTTCTTT. This sequence encodes CSARGGANTEAFF.

Only one count was recorded for this clonotype. This chain joins TRBV15 and TRBJ2-7, with 7 bases identical to TRBD2. Germline lookup yields CDR1 LNHNV and CDR2 YYDKDF (reference sequence). CDR3 length: 16 amino acids. The V and J ends lost 0 bases and 0 bases, in that order; junction bases with no gene match: 5. CDR3: CATSRDRASGSYEQYF. CDR3 DNA sequence: TGTGCCACCAGCAGAGATCGCGCTAGCGGCTCCTACGAGCAGTACTTC.